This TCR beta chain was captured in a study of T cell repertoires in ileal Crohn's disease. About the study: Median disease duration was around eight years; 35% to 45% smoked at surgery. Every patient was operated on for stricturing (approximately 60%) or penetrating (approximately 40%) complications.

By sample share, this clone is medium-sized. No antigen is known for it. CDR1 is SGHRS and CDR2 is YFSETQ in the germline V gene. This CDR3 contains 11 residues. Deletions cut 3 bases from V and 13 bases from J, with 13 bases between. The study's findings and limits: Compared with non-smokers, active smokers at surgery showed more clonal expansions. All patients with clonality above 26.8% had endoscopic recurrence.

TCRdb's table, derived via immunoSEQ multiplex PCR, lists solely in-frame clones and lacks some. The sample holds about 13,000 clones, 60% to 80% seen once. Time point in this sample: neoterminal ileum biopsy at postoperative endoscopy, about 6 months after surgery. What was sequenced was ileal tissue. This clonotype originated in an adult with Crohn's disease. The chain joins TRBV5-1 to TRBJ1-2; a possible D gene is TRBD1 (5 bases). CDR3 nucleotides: TGCGCCAGCAGCTCGCAGGGTACTTGCACCTTC. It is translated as CASSSQGTCTF.